These 6 T cell receptor beta chains originate from one sample sequenced in a study of blood T cells in healthy people across ages. Next came a second PCR, run for about 7 to 12 cycles, which used a sample-barcoded 5' primer along with a J-beta primer mix. TCRdb re-called the 5' RACE reads through MiXCR, storing one row per CDR3 protein. The sample lists about 640,000 distinct CDR3 sequences, under 70% occurring once. The sequenced sample consisted of blood. These TCRs come from a man aged 55 to 70 in good health.

J is TRBJ2-5 and V is TRBV6-1, with 9 nucleotides matching TRBD2. The DNA end favors TRBJ2-7, so the J call may be wrong. Germline V gives CDR1 MNHNS, CDR2 SASEGT. The CDR3 totals 15 residues. CDR3 sequence: CASRQRGALAYEQYF. CDR3 in DNA: TGTGCCAGCCGCCAGCGGGGGGCCCTAGCCTACGAGCAGTACTTC.

V and J are TRBV29-1 and TRBJ2-1, with 14 bases that match TRBD2. V shed 5 bases, J shed 4 bases, and the junction held 7 bases outside the gene matches. The CDR3 sequence is 16 residues long. The germline CDR1 and CDR2 sequences are SQVTM and ANQGSEA. DNA for the CDR3: TGCAGCGTTTCCCGACTAGCGGGGGGGCAGTACAATGAGCAGTTCTTC. It encodes CSVSRLAGGQYNEQFF.

This clonotype was seen a few times. V usage is TRBV6-1 and J usage is TRBJ2-7, with a possible D match to TRBD2 (5 bases). The CDR3 has 17 residues. The V end was cut by 6 bases, the J end by 7 bases, with 28 bases between. Germline V lookup: CDR1 MNHNS, CDR2 SASEGT. CDR3 coding DNA: TGTGCCAGCAGCCTGGCCGTTGACGGGGTAACTACGGGGGAGCAGTACTTC. This translates into CASSLAVDGVTTGEQYF.

This clonotype was recorded a few times. The rearrangement uses TRBV6-2 or TRBV6-3 and TRBJ1-5; D not certain. The CDR3 spans 13 residues. V was shortened by 2 bases and J by 4 bases, with 6 bases between the two germline ends. CDR1 and CDR2 (germline): MNHEY, SVGEGT. CDR3 DNA: TGTGCCAGCAGTTACCGTGAGAATCAGCCCCAGCATTTT. Translating it yields CASSYRENQPQHF.

V usage is TRBV7-6 and J usage is TRBJ2-3; D remains unclear. Germline lookup yields CDR1 SGHVS and CDR2 FNYEAQ. The CDR3 consists of 12 residues. V dropped 5 bases and J dropped 7 bases, with 10 bases sitting between them. The chain's CDR3 is CASSPNSNTQYF. The CDR3 region has the DNA TGTGCCAGCAGCCCAAATTCGAATACGCAGTATTTT. Looking up the rest from reference TRBV7-6 and TRBJ2-3 gives the full variable domain: GAGVSQSPRYKVTKRGQDVALRCDPISGHVSLYWYRQALGQGPEFLTYFNYEAQQDKSGLPNDRFSAERPEGSISTLTIQRTEQRDSAMYRCASSPNSNTQYFGPGTRLTVL.

This clonotype came up a few times. This chain links TRBV6-6 with TRBJ2-6; D uncertain. Trimming removed 2 bases at V and 0 bases at J, with 8 bases between. Germline V gene sequence: CDR1 MNHNY, CDR2 SVGAGI (reference sequence). The CDR3 has 16 amino acids. CDR3 DNA: TGTGCCAGCAGTTACGGTCCCCGCTCTGGGGCCAACGTCCTGACTTTC. This sequence encodes CASSYGPRSGANVLTF.